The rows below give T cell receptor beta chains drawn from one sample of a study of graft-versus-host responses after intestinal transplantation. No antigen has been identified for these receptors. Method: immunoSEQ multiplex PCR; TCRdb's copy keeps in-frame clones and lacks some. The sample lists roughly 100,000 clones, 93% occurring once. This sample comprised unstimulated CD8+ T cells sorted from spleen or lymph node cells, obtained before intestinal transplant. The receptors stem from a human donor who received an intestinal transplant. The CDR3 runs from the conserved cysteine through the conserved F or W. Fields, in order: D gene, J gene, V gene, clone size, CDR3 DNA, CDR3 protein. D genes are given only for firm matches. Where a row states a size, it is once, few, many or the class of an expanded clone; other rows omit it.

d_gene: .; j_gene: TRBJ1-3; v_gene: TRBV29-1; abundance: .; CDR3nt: TGCAGCGGCCGGGGGTCCTCTGGAAACACCATATATTTT; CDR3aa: CSGRGSSGNTIYF
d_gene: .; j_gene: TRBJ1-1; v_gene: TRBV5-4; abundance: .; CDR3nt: TGTGCCAGCAGCTTTATGGGGACTGAAGCTTTCTTT; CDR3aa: CASSFMGTEAFF
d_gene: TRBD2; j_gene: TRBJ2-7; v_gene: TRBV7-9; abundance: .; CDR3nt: TGTGCCAGCAGCTCACTAGCGGACTCCGAGCAGTACTTC; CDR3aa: CASSSLADSEQYF
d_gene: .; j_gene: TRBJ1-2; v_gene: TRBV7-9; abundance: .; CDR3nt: TGTGCCAGCAGCTCGGGGAGAGGGCCCTATGGCTACACCTTC; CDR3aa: CASSSGRGPYGYTF
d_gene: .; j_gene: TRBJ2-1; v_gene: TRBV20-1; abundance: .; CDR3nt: TGCAGTGCAATGGTCTACAATGAGCAGTTCTTC; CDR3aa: CSAMVYNEQFF
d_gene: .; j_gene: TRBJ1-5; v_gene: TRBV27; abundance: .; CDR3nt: TGTGCCAGCAGTTATACAGGGAATCAGCCCCAGCATTTT; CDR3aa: CASSYTGNQPQHF
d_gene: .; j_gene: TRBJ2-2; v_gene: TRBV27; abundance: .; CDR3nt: TGTGCCAGCAGGCAGGGAATCACCGGGGAGCTGTTTTTT; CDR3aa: CASRQGITGELFF
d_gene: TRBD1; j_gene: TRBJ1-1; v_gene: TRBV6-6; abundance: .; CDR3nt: TGTGCCAGCAGCCCCGACAGGGACTGGGAAGCTTTCTTT; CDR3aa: CASSPDRDWEAFF
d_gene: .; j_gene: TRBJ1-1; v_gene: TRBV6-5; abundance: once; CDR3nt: TGTGCCAGCCGAAGAAGACTAGGGAACACTGAAGCTTTCTTT; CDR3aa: CASRRRLGNTEAFF
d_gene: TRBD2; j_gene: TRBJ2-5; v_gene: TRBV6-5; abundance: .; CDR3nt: TGTGCCAGCAGCGGTCTAGCGGGGGGAGGAGAGACCCAGTACTTC; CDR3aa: CASSGLAGGGETQYF
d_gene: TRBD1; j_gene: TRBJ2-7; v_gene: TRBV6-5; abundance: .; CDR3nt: TGTGCCAGCAGAACCGGGACAGGGACCGAGCAGTACTTC; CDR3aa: CASRTGTGTEQYF
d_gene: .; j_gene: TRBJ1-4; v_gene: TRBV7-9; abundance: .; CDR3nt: TGTGCCAGCAGCCCAAGCGACAGTTACGACGGTGAAAAACTGTTTTTT; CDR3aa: CASSPSDSYDGEKLFF
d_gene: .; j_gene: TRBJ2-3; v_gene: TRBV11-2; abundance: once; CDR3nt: TGTGCCAGCAGCTTAGTAACGGGCACAGATACGCAGTATTTT; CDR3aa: CASSLVTGTDTQYF
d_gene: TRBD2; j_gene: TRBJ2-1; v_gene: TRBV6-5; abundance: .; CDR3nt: TGTGCCAGCCGAACCTCGGGGGGCTCCTACAATGAGCAGTTCTTC; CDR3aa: CASRTSGGSYNEQFF
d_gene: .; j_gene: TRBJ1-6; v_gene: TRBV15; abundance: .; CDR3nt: TGTGCCACCAGCGAAGTGGGGGACTCCTATAATTCACCCCTCCACTTT; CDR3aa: CATSEVGDSYNSPLHF
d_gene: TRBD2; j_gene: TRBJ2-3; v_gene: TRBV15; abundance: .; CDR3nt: TGTGCCACCAGCAGCGGACTAGCGGGCACAGATACGCAGTATTTT; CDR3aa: CATSSGLAGTDTQYF
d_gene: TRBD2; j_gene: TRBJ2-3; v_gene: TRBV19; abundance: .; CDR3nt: TGTGCCAGTAGTGTTATTAGCGGGGATACGCAGTATTTT; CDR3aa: CASSVISGDTQYF
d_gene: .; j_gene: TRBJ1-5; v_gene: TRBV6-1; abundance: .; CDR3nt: TGTGCCAGCAGTGGGGGGGCCTGGCAGCCCCAGCATTTT; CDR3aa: CASSGGAWQPQHF
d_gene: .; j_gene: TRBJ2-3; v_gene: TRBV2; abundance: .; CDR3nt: TGTGCCAGCAGTCACCCCGTCCGGGGGGCAGGGGATACGCAGTATTTT; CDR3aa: CASSHPVRGAGDTQYF
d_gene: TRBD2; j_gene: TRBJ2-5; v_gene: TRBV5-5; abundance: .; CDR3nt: TGTGCCAGCAGCCTACCGGGGGGGGAGACCCAGTACTTC; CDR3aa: CASSLPGGETQYF
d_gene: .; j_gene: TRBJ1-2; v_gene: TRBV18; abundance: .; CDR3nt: TGTGCCAGCTCCCCGGGGGTACAAGGCTACACCTTC; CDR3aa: CASSPGVQGYTF
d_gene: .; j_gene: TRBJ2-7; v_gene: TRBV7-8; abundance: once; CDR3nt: TGTGCCAGCAGCATCTCCGTCTACGAGCAGTACTTC; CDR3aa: CASSISVYEQYF
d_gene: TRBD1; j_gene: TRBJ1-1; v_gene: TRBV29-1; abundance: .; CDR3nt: TGCAGCGTTGAAGATCTGGACAGGGTGGGGGGAACTGAAGCTTTCTTT; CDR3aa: CSVEDLDRVGGTEAFF
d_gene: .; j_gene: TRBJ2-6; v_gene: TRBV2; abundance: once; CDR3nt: TGTGCCAGCAGGCGGGACAGCTCTGGGGCCAACGTCCTGACTTTC; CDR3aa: CASRRDSSGANVLTF
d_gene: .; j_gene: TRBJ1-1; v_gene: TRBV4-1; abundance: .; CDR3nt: TGCGCCAGCAGCCAGGGCGGGGACGCTGAAGCTTTCTTT; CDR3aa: CASSQGGDAEAFF
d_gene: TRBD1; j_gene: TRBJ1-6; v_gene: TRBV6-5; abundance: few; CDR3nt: TGTGCCAGCGGAACAGGGGGCGAATCACCCCTCCACTTT; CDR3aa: CASGTGGESPLHF
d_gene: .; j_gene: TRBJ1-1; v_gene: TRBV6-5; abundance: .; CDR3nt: TGTGCCAGCAGTTTGGCAGGGCGGGAAGCTTTCTTT; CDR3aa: CASSLAGREAFF
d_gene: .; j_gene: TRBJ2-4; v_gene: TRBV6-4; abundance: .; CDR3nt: TGTGCCAGCAGTGGGTGGGAGAGCAAAAACATTCAGTACTTC; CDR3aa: CASSGWESKNIQYF
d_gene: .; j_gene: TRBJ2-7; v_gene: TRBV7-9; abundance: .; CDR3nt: TGTGCCAGCAGCAATATGACACGGCGACCCCTCGAGCAGTACTTC; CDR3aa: CASSNMTRRPLEQYF
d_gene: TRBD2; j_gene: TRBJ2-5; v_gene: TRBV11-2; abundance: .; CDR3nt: TGTGCCAGCAGCTTAGGGGCCCCCGGGAGGGGAGAGACCCAGTACTTC; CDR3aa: CASSLGAPGRGETQYF